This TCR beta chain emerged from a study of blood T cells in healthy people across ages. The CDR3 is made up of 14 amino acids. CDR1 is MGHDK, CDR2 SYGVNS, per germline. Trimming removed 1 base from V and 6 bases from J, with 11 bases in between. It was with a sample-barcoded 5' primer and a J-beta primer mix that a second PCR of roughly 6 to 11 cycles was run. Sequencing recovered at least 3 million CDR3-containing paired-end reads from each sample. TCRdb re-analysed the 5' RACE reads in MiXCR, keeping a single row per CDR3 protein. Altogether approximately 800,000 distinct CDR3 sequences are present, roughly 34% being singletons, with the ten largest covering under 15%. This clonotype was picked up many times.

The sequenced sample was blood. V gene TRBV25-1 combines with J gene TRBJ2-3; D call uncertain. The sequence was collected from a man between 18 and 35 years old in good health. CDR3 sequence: CASSEFAVGDTQYF. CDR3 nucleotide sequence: TGTGCCAGCAGTGAATTTGCGGTCGGGGATACGCAGTATTTT.